A single sample is the source of the 12 T cell receptor beta chains below, sequenced in a study of human T cells and chemical hapten exposure. Described time point: healthy volunteer bleed at 6 weeks. Total RNA was extracted from unfractionated whole blood. In TCRdb, the RACE reads were re-called with MiXCR into one record per CDR3 protein. The sample includes about 77,000 distinct CDR3 sequences, 8.6% of them seen just once. Material: whole blood. The receptors stem from a female donor in good health. Some clones in this sample may be carry-over from other donors' samples.

The V and J genes are TRBV6-6 and TRBJ1-5; a possible D gene is TRBD1 (6 bases). The CDR3 is 17 residues long. With 3 bases removed from V and 2 bases from J, the gap between germline ends came to 17 bases. Germline V gene sequence: CDR1 MNHNY, CDR2 SVGAGI (reference sequence). CDR3 in amino acids: CASSYSNRVEGNQPQHF. For the CDR3, the DNA is TGTGCCAGCAGTTATTCTAACAGGGTTGAGGGCAATCAGCCCCAGCATTTT.

In its sample, this clonotype was seen a few times. The V and J genes are TRBV5-1 and TRBJ2-7, with D possibly TRBD2 on 5 matching bases. Trimming took off 0 bases at V and 9 bases at J, with 13 bases between the two ends. The CDR3 totals 13 residues. The germline CDR1 and CDR2 sequences are SGHRS and YFSETQ. Here the CDR3 reads CASSLGPQGGQYF. The CDR3 nucleotides read TGCGCCAGCAGCTTGGGACCTCAAGGAGGGCAGTACTTC.

The chain has TRBV2 and TRBJ1-1; D call uncertain. This CDR3 comprises 14 residues. With 1 base removed from V and 4 bases from J, the gap between germline ends came to 10 bases. Germline CDR1 SNHLY, CDR2 FYNNEI. The CDR3 region has the DNA TGTGCCAGCAGTGAAGTTTGGGTGGGCACTGAAGCTTTCTTT. It codes for CASSEVWVGTEAFF. Supplemented by reference TRBV2 and TRBJ1-1, the full variable domain reads EPEVTQTPSHQVTQMGQEVILRCVPISNHLYFYWYRQILGQKVEFLVSFYNNEISEKSEIFDDQFSVERPDGSNFTLKIRSTKLEDSAMYFCASSEVWVGTEAFFGQGTRLTVV.

Here the CDR3 reads CASSPGTGEYEKLFF. The CDR3 DNA reads as TGCGCCAGCAGCCCCGGGACAGGGGAGTATGAAAAACTGTTTTTT. The J gene is TRBJ1-4, the V gene TRBV5-1; TRBD1 aligns across 10 bases. Germline V gene data show CDR1 as SGHRS and CDR2 as YFSETQ. V lost 4 bases and J lost 6; bases outside the gene matches: 6. This CDR3 is 15 amino acids long.

Concerning this clonotype: A single base separates this from a much larger clone, so it may be a read error. This chain links TRBV7-2 with TRBJ1-2; D is undetermined. Per germline, CDR1 SGHTA and CDR2 FQGNSA. The CDR3 has 16 amino acids. As DNA, the CDR3 is TGTGCCGGCAGCTTACGTGGAGGGCGTGGTAACTATGGCTACACCTTC. It yields the protein CAGSLRGGRGNYGYTF.

This clonotype was seen a handful of times. The gene calls are TRBV7-9 and TRBJ1-4; weak D call: TRBD1 (6 bases). V lost 8 bases and J lost 5, with 12 bases in between. Germline loops: CDR1 SEHNR, CDR2 FQNEAQ (reference sequence). The CDR3 contains 13 residues. The CDR3 loop reads CASRGGHNEKLFF. The CDR3 region has the DNA TGTGCCAGCCGAGGGGGTCACAATGAAAAACTGTTTTTT. Supplemented by reference TRBV7-9 and TRBJ1-4, the full variable domain reads DTGVSQNPRHKITKRGQNVTFRCDPISEHNRLYWYRQTLGQGPEFLTYFQNEAQLEKSRLLSDRFSAERPKGSFSTLEIQRTEQGDSAMYLCASRGGHNEKLFFGSGTQLSVL.

The V call is TRBV20-1, the J call TRBJ1-6; no firm D call. The CDR3 consists of 14 residues. V lost 6 bases to trimming and J lost 11 bases, with 20 bases between them. Germline CDR1 and CDR2: DFQATT and SNEGSKA (reference sequence). The CDR3 reads CSAHRADKNAPLHF. The DNA for the CDR3 is TGCAGTGCCCACCGCGCAGACAAGAATGCACCCCTCCACTTT.

The J gene is TRBJ1-1, the V gene TRBV29-1; D ambiguous. V lost 7 bases and J 1 base, leaving 7 bases between the germline ends. This CDR3 contains 11 residues. Germline values: CDR1 SQVTM, CDR2 ANQGSEA. The CDR3 DNA is TGCAGCGGGAGAAAGAACACTGAAGCTTTCTTT. Its protein product is CSGRKNTEAFF.

V usage is TRBV6-1 and J usage is TRBJ1-5; TRBD1 aligns across 7 bases. The CDR3 runs to 13 residues. Germline V gene data show CDR1 as MNHNS and CDR2 as SASEGT. The trim removed 8 bases at V and 5 bases at J, leaving 6 bases unmatched. CDR3 region: CASGLTGDQPQHF. In nucleotides, the CDR3 is TGTGCCAGCGGGTTAACAGGGGATCAGCCCCAGCATTTT.

This clonotype showed up many times. The chain employs TRBV5-6 and TRBJ1-6; D not resolved. The V end lost 0 bases, the J end lost 0 bases, and 7 bases lay between the germline ends. The CDR3 sequence is 16 residues long. Germline CDR1 and CDR2: SGHDT and YYEEEE. The CDR3 here is CASSLAGSSYNSPLHF. The CDR3 bases are TGTGCCAGCAGCTTGGCCGGGAGCTCCTATAATTCACCCCTCCACTTT.

The CDR3 loop is CASSYFPPDRGQGQPQHF. CDR3 nucleotides: TGTGCCAGCAGTTACTTCCCCCCGGACAGGGGGCAGGGTCAGCCCCAGCATTTT. The chain links TRBV6-2 or TRBV6-3 to TRBJ1-5, with 11 bases matching TRBD1. Germline lookup yields CDR1 MNHEY and CDR2 SVGEGT. This CDR3 has 18 amino acids. The V segment lost 1 base and the J segment 6 bases; nucleotides outside the gene matches: 11.

CDR3 DNA sequence: TGTGCCAGCAGAGGGGGGGAGTATCAGGGCTACACCTTC. This sequence encodes CASRGGEYQGYTF. The chain uses TRBV12-3 or TRBV12-4 and TRBJ1-2, with D perhaps matching TRBD1 (6 bases). The CDR3 covers 13 residues. V was shortened by 6 bases and J by 8 bases, with 16 bases between the two germline ends.